The 27 T cell receptor beta chains presented below share a single source sample, sequenced in a study of OX40 agonist ivuxolimab in advanced cancers. Receptors were amplified or captured by the immunoSEQ multiplex PCR assay. The clones in this table, taken by TCRdb from immuneACCESS, are in-frame only. Not every clone is retained; where verified, under half of the shortfall comes from an unresolved V gene, and the cause of the rest is unknown. The table for this sample lists roughly 77,000 clones; just under 95% of them were counted only once. The top ten constitute over 0.6% of the sample. The input for sequencing was CD4+ or CD8+ T cells sorted from blood, taken in a trial of the OX40 agonist ivuxolimab. The source is an adult with an advanced solid tumor such as melanoma, head and neck, liver or kidney cancer.

The chain couples TRBV4-1 to TRBJ1-2; D is ambiguous. V dropped 0 bases and J dropped 7 bases, with 21 bases sitting between them. Germline CDR1 is MGHRA and CDR2 is YSYEKL. CDR3 length: 17 residues. The CDR3 reads CASSQDVGPSKLGGYTF. The CDR3 nucleotides read TGCGCCAGCAGCCAAGACGTAGGACCATCAAAACTGGGTGGCTACACCTTC.

The chain employs TRBV10-3 and TRBJ1-1; possible D gene TRBD1, 6 bases. This CDR3 has 13 amino acids. The V and J ends lost 0 bases and 11 bases respectively, with 13 bases between them. In germline, CDR1 is ENHRY, CDR2 SYGVKD. CDR3 sequence: CAISESQGRGAFF. The CDR3 nucleotides read TGTGCCATCAGTGAGTCCCAGGGGCGAGGGGCTTTCTTT.

The rearrangement joins TRBV9 to TRBJ2-1; 14 bases are a match to TRBD2. Germline V gene sequence: CDR1 SGDLS, CDR2 YYNGEE. The CDR3 length is 18 residues. J was trimmed by 7 bases and V by 1 base; bases with no gene match: 10. CDR3 in amino acids: CASSVPGTSGRGYNEQFF. In DNA form, the CDR3 reads TGTGCCAGCAGCGTACCGGGGACTAGCGGGAGAGGTTATAATGAGCAGTTCTTC.

The gene calls are TRBV19 and TRBJ2-1; TRBD2 agrees at 10 bases. V shed 6 bases and J 2 bases; nucleotides not matched to a gene: 7. This CDR3 region has 16 residues. Germline V CDR1 and CDR2: LNHDA, SQIVND (reference sequence). The CDR3 is CASSMGTSAAYNEQFF. The CDR3 nucleotides read TGTGCCAGTAGCATGGGGACTAGCGCTGCCTACAATGAGCAGTTCTTC.

The V gene is TRBV28, the J gene TRBJ2-1; D perhaps matches TRBD2 (6 bases). CDR1 and CDR2 from the germline V gene are MDHEN and SYDVKM. Between the trimmed V and J ends, which lost 3 bases and 12 bases, there was a span of 18 bases. The CDR3 loop spans 14 amino acids. The CDR3 region is CASSLGQGGSWQFF. For the CDR3, the DNA is TGTGCCAGCAGTTTGGGGCAGGGAGGTTCTTGGCAGTTCTTC.

This sequence joins TRBV28 and TRBJ2-2; TRBD2 aligns across 11 bases. Germline trimming cut 0 bases from V and 6 bases from J; bases unmatched to any gene: 6. The CDR3 spans 17 residues. Germline CDR1 reads MDHEN; CDR2 reads SYDVKM. CDR3: CASSLWSLAGGPGELFF. CDR3 sequence (DNA): TGTGCCAGCAGTTTATGGTCGCTAGCGGGAGGCCCCGGGGAGCTGTTTTTT. The variable domain in full, with the rest retrieved from reference TRBV28 and TRBJ2-2, is DVKVTQSSRYLVKRTGEKVFLECVQDMDHENMFWYRQDPGLGLRLIYFSYDVKMKEKGDIPEGYSVSREKKERFSLILESASTNQTSMYLCASSLWSLAGGPGELFFGEGSRLTVL.

The chain links TRBV11-3 to TRBJ2-3, with 8 nucleotides matching TRBD1. CDR3 length equals 15 residues. With 4 bases clipped from V and 2 bases from J, the junction kept 5 bases outside the gene matches. Germline loops: CDR1 SGHNT, CDR2 YENEEA. The CDR3 loop is CASSCRQGNTDTQYF. CDR3 bases: TGTGCCAGCAGCTGCAGACAGGGGAACACAGATACGCAGTATTTT.

The chain recombines TRBV19 with TRBJ1-6, with D unresolved. CDR3 length: 12 residues. CDR1 LNHDA and CDR2 SQIVND come from the germline V gene (reference sequence). V dropped 3 bases and J dropped 9 bases, with 6 bases sitting between them. The CDR3 DNA reads as TGTGCCAGTAGTATGCTGGGTTCACCCCTCCACTTT. This sequence encodes CASSMLGSPLHF.

This chain links TRBV11-3 with TRBJ2-1; D remains ambiguous. This CDR3 has 13 residues. Germline CDR1 is SGHNT and CDR2 is YENEEA. V dropped 1 base and J dropped 5 bases, with 6 bases sitting between them. This chain's CDR3 is CASSLGPNNEQFF. The CDR3, as DNA: TGTGCCAGCAGCTTAGGACCGAACAATGAGCAGTTCTTC.

J is TRBJ1-4 and V is TRBV19; 11 bases are shared with TRBD1. Per the germline V gene, CDR1 is LNHDA and CDR2 is SQIVND (reference sequence). The CDR3 is made up of 16 amino acids. V lost 7 bases, J lost 8 bases, and 12 bases stayed unmatched. CDR3 nucleotide sequence: TGTGCCAGTAAGCGGTCCGGGACAGGGGGTAGCGAAAAACTGTTTTTT. Its translation: CASKRSGTGGSEKLFF.

The chain combines TRBV19 with TRBJ2-7; D may be TRBD1 (5 bases). The CDR3 is 12 amino acids. CDR1 LNHDA and CDR2 SQIVND come from the germline V gene (reference sequence). Trimming cost V 4 bases and J 6 bases, with 10 bases left between them. The CDR3 spells CASSRQGSEQYF. The CDR3 nucleotides are TGTGCCAGTAGTAGGCAGGGAAGCGAGCAGTACTTC.

V gene TRBV2 combines with J gene TRBJ1-4; D is undetermined. CDR1 and CDR2 (germline): SNHLY, FYNNEI. V lost 4 bases to trimming and J lost 5 bases, with 11 bases between them. The CDR3 covers 14 residues. The CDR3 DNA follows: TGTGCCAGCAGTGCTGGCTTGAACAATGAAAAACTGTTTTTT. Translated: CASSAGLNNEKLFF.

The CDR3: CASGRGQGEWDEQYF. The CDR3 DNA is TGTGCCAGCGGCAGAGGACAGGGGGAATGGGACGAGCAGTACTTC. The rearrangement links TRBV6-1 to TRBJ2-7; 10 bases line up with TRBD1. CDR1 is MNHNS and CDR2 is SASEGT in the germline V gene. This CDR3 contains 15 residues. J was trimmed by 5 bases and V by 8 bases; bases with no gene match: 12.

The chain couples TRBV6-4 to TRBJ2-7, with TRBD1 as a possible D gene (6 bases). Germline-derived CDR1 and CDR2 are MRHNA and SNTAGT. This CDR3 has 17 amino acids. Between the trimmed V and J ends, which lost 2 bases and 7 bases, there was a span of 24 bases. The CDR3 is CASSDLGQGKTPEEQYF. Written as DNA, the CDR3 is TGTGCCAGCAGTGACCTAGGGCAGGGGAAAACTCCGGAGGAGCAGTACTTC.

The rearrangement joins TRBV14 to TRBJ2-2, with 7 bases identical to TRBD1. The trim removed 4 bases at V and 4 bases at J, leaving 9 bases unmatched. Germline CDR1 and CDR2: SGHDN and FVKESK. This CDR3 has 16 amino acids. CDR3 nucleotides: TGTGCCAGCAGCCCCAACAGGGGTGTCATCACCGGGGAGCTGTTTTTT. It translates to CASSPNRGVITGELFF.

The chain couples TRBV5-1 to TRBJ2-7; 12 nucleotides align to TRBD1. The CDR3 is 15 residues long. Germline CDR1 and CDR2: SGHRS and YFSETQ. Trimming cost V 7 bases and J 4 bases; bases outside gene matches: 9. The CDR3 nucleotides read TGCGCCAGCGGAAAGGGGGACAGGGGGCGATACGAGCAGTACTTC. Encoded protein: CASGKGDRGRYEQYF.

V gene TRBV7-3 combines with J gene TRBJ2-1; 11 bases are shared with TRBD2. Germline V gene lookup returns CDR1 SGHTA and CDR2 FQGTGA. The V and J ends lost 4 bases and 6 bases, in that order; junction bases with no gene match: 5. The CDR3 spans 15 residues. CDR3 sequence (DNA): TGTGCCAGCAGCTCCCCGGGGACTAGCGGCAATGAGCAGTTCTTC. Translating gives CASSSPGTSGNEQFF.

The chain combines TRBV19 with TRBJ2-7, with D perhaps matching TRBD2 (5 bases). The CDR3 extends over 13 amino acids. The V gene's germline CDR1 is LNHDA and CDR2 SQIVND (reference sequence). The V gene lost 3 bases and the J gene lost 3 bases, with 9 bases spanning the gap. The CDR3 reads CASSMRVLYEQYF. The CDR3 DNA reads as TGTGCCAGTAGTATGCGGGTTCTCTACGAGCAGTACTTC.

CDR3 loop: CAWNLPTAGAGGHGLFF. For the CDR3, the DNA is TGTGCCTGGAACCTACCTACCGCCGGGGCCGGGGGTCATGGACTGTTTTTT. This chain connects TRBV30 to TRBJ1-4; TRBD1 is a possible D gene (5 bases). There are 17 residues in the CDR3. Germline CDR1 reads GTSNPN; CDR2 reads SVGIG (reference sequence). Trimming shortened V by 4 bases and J by 13 bases, and 31 bases separated the two germline ends.

The chain carries TRBV27 and TRBJ1-1; the match to TRBD1 covers 7 bases. The germline gives CDR1 MNHEY, CDR2 SMNVEV (reference sequence). The CDR3 spans 12 residues. V shed 5 bases and J 9 bases; nucleotides not matched to a gene: 6. The CDR3 coding sequence is TGTGCCAGCAGTGAATTCAGGGGGAAAGCTTTCTTT. It yields the protein CASSEFRGKAFF.

The chain employs TRBV7-2 and TRBJ2-5; 7 nucleotides line up with TRBD2. With V trimmed by 3 bases and J by 5 bases, 9 bases remained unmatched. The CDR3 consists of 15 residues. The germline gives CDR1 SGHTA, CDR2 FQGNSA. The CDR3, as DNA: TGTGCCAGCAGCTTCGGGGGGAGTTCCCGGGAGACCCAGTACTTC. It translates to CASSFGGSSRETQYF.

This chain joins TRBV18 and TRBJ2-7; no reliable D call. This CDR3 spans 12 amino acids. The ends were cut back, 1 base at V and 5 bases at J, with 6 bases in the middle. CDR1 is KGHSH and CDR2 is LQKENI in the germline V gene. The CDR3 loop reads CASSPQRNEQYF. The CDR3 DNA follows: TGTGCCAGCTCACCACAGAGAAACGAGCAGTACTTC. The variable domain in full, with the rest retrieved from reference TRBV18 and TRBJ2-7, is NAGVMQNPRHLVRRRGQEARLRCSPMKGHSHVYWYRQLPEEGLKFMVYLQKENIIDESGMPKERFSAEFPKEGPSILRIQQVVRGDSAAYFCASSPQRNEQYFGPGTRLTVT.

This clone showed up just a few times. The CDR3 DNA follows: TGTGCCACAGACCGTGGGACTAGCGGGAGTAGCTACGAGCAGTACTTC. It translates to CATDRGTSGSSYEQYF. The V gene is TRBV30, the J gene TRBJ2-7; 14 bases agree with TRBD2. CDR1 and CDR2 from the germline V gene are GTSNPN and SVGIG (reference sequence). CDR3 size: 16 residues. V dropped 8 bases and J dropped 3; count of bases not matched to a gene: 12. The full variable domain, completed using reference TRBV30 and TRBJ2-7, is SQTIHQWPATLVQPVGSPLSLECTVEGTSNPNLYWYRQAAGRGLQLLFYSVGIGQISSEVPQNLSASRPQDRQFILSSKKLLLSDSGFYLCATDRGTSGSSYEQYFGPGTRLTVT.

A single count supports this clone. V and J are TRBV7-9 and TRBJ1-1, with 7 bases aligning to TRBD1. Germline CDR1 is SEHNR and CDR2 is FQNEAQ (reference sequence). The CDR3 length is 14 residues. V was pared by 5 bases and J by 1 base, with 4 bases of the junction left unmatched. CDR3 in DNA: TGTGCCAGCAGCCTGGACAGGACGAACACTGAAGCTTTCTTT. It yields the protein CASSLDRTNTEAFF.

The chain combines TRBV5-6 with TRBJ2-5, with D hard to call. This CDR3 is built from 11 residues. From germline, CDR1 is SGHDT and CDR2 YYEEEE. Trimming pared 1 base from V and 5 bases from J, leaving 3 bases between. CDR3 in DNA: TGTGCCAGCAGCTTGCGTGAGACCCAGTACTTC. It translates to CASSLRETQYF.

The genes are TRBV9 and TRBJ2-5; 8 bases agree with TRBD1. Germline values: CDR1 SGDLS, CDR2 YYNGEE. This CDR3 is built from 14 residues. The trim removed 4 bases at V and 2 bases at J, leaving 4 bases unmatched. CDR3 DNA: TGTGCCAGCAGCCCGAGGACAGGGCAAGAGACCCAGTACTTC. As protein: CASSPRTGQETQYF.

The V gene is TRBV2, the J gene TRBJ2-5, with D perhaps matching TRBD1 (5 bases). The CDR3 contains 15 residues. The V end was cut by 0 bases, the J end by 5 bases, with 13 bases between. Germline V gives CDR1 SNHLY, CDR2 FYNNEI. The CDR3 reads CASSEAQQGRETQYF. The CDR3 DNA reads TGTGCCAGCAGTGAAGCGCAGCAGGGTAGGGAGACCCAGTACTTC.